This passage covers 19 T cell receptor beta chains from one sample sequenced in a study of TIL therapy for anti-PD-1-resistant metastatic lung cancer. Time point of the sample: pre-treatment sample, taken before nivolumab and TIL therapy. This was the immunoSEQ v3 assay. Sequencing used immunoSEQ multiplex PCR; TCRdb keeps in-frame clones, though not all of them. The data contain approximately 40,000 clones, more than 60% of them singletons. The sample here was blood, taken at baseline. These receptors came from a person aged 25 to 80 with non-small cell lung cancer.

The chain has TRBV7-2 and TRBJ2-1; D assignment may be TRBD1 or TRBD2 (6 bases each). The CDR3 spans 13 residues. V shed 3 bases and J shed 5 bases, with 8 bases lying between them. Germline V gives CDR1 SGHTA, CDR2 FQGNSA. CDR3 loop: CASSFGGHNEQFF. The CDR3 coding sequence is TGTGCCAGCAGCTTCGGGGGCCACAATGAGCAGTTCTTC.

V usage is TRBV27 and J usage is TRBJ1-2; 10 bases are shared with TRBD1. The CDR3 is 14 residues long. Germline lookup yields CDR1 MNHEY and CDR2 SMNVEV (reference sequence). V lost 4 bases, J lost 3 bases, and 2 bases stayed unmatched. This chain's CDR3 is CASSSTGGHYGYTF. CDR3 coding DNA: TGTGCCAGCAGTTCGACAGGGGGCCACTATGGCTACACCTTC.

J is TRBJ2-1 and V is TRBV7-9; a weak D match, TRBD2 (7 bases). The germline V and J ends were trimmed by 3 bases and 4 bases, with 13 bases remaining between them. The length of the CDR3 is 15 residues. Germline assignment: CDR1 SEHNR and CDR2 FQNEAQ (reference sequence). Here the CDR3 reads CASSLIGGPYNEQFF. The CDR3 coding sequence is TGTGCCAGCAGCTTGATCGGGGGGCCTTACAATGAGCAGTTCTTC.

The J gene is TRBJ2-3, the V gene TRBV9; no clear D gene. The CDR3 has 16 amino acids. From germline, CDR1 is SGDLS and CDR2 YYNGEE. V was shortened by 4 bases and J by 0 bases, with 15 bases between the two germline ends. The CDR3 sequence: CASSTHRVTSTDTQYF. The CDR3 nucleotides read TGTGCCAGCAGCACCCATAGGGTTACTAGCACAGATACGCAGTATTTT.

The chain employs TRBV4-2 and TRBJ2-1, with 10 bases identical to TRBD2. The CDR3 spans 18 residues. CDR1 and CDR2 from the germline V gene are LGHNA and YNFKEQ. Germline trimming cut 0 bases from V and 7 bases from J; bases unmatched to any gene: 12. The CDR3 DNA follows: TGTGCCAGCAGCCAAGATAACCTCCTAGCGGGAGTGCAGAATGAGCAGTTCTTC. Residues: CASSQDNLLAGVQNEQFF.

The V gene is TRBV10-3, the J gene TRBJ2-5; TRBD2 aligns across 7 bases. The V gene's germline CDR1 is ENHRY and CDR2 SYGVKD. This CDR3 contains 15 residues. Trimming at V came to 0 bases and at J to 4 bases, leaving 5 bases not matched to a gene. The CDR3 region is CAISESTGGGETQYF. The CDR3 DNA follows: TGTGCCATCAGTGAGTCGACGGGAGGAGGAGAGACCCAGTACTTC.

The gene calls are TRBV6-4 and TRBJ2-2; 10 bases align to TRBD1. CDR3 length equals 14 residues. The V gene end was trimmed by 8 bases and the J gene end by 6 bases; junction bases not matched to a gene: 6. Germline V lookup: CDR1 MRHNA, CDR2 SNTAGT. As DNA, the CDR3 is TGTGCCAGCTCCCCCGGGACAGGGGCCGGGGAGCTGTTTTTT. Protein sequence: CASSPGTGAGELFF.

This chain joins TRBV7-8 and TRBJ2-1, with 8 bases matching TRBD1. CDR1 and CDR2 from the germline V gene are SGHVS and FQNEAQ. The CDR3 spans 16 residues. V shed 3 bases, J shed 3 bases, and the junction held 7 bases outside the gene matches. The CDR3 protein is CASSFLQGVFYNEQFF. CDR3 in DNA: TGTGCCAGCAGCTTTTTACAGGGGGTTTTCTACAATGAGCAGTTCTTC.

This rearrangement joins TRBV7-6 to TRBJ1-1; no clear D. With 5 bases removed from V and 1 base from J, the gap between germline ends came to 11 bases. The CDR3 totals 14 residues. The V gene's germline CDR1 is SGHVS and CDR2 FNYEAQ. The CDR3 is CASSPGVQNTEAFF. CDR3 DNA sequence: TGTGCCAGCAGCCCCGGTGTGCAGAACACTGAAGCTTTCTTT.

The rearrangement joins TRBV7-2 to TRBJ2-1; TRBD2 is a possible D gene (5 bases). The ends were cut back, 1 base at V and 6 bases at J, with 16 bases in the middle. CDR1 SGHTA and CDR2 FQGNSA come from the germline V gene. CDR3 size: 16 residues. The CDR3 is CASSLVSGSWGNEQFF. The CDR3, as DNA: TGTGCCAGCAGCTTAGTCAGTGGGAGTTGGGGCAATGAGCAGTTCTTC.

The rearrangement joins TRBV20-1 to TRBJ2-1; tentatively, D is TRBD1 or TRBD2 (5 bases each). This CDR3 is built from 11 residues. Deletions cut 5 bases from V and 9 bases from J, with 11 bases between. Per germline, CDR1 DFQATT and CDR2 SNEGSKA (reference sequence). CDR3 sequence: CSAPEGSEQFF. The CDR3, as DNA: TGCAGTGCTCCAGAGGGGAGTGAGCAGTTCTTC.

The chain is built from TRBV5-1 and TRBJ2-5; 7 bases match TRBD1. Germline lookup yields CDR1 SGHRS and CDR2 YFSETQ. Trimming cost V 4 bases and J 4 bases; bases outside gene matches: 10. This CDR3 spans 15 amino acids. The CDR3 region has the DNA TGCGCCAGCAGCCTGGATGGACAGGTCGGAGAGACCCAGTACTTC. Protein: CASSLDGQVGETQYF.

The gene calls are TRBV5-4 and TRBJ1-2; 9 nucleotides match TRBD1. V dropped 4 bases and J dropped 6; count of bases not matched to a gene: 13. CDR1 is SGHNT and CDR2 is YYREEE in the germline V gene (reference sequence). CDR3 size: 16 residues. The chain's CDR3 is CASSINPGQGTDGYTF. In nucleotides, the CDR3 is TGTGCCAGCAGCATCAATCCGGGACAGGGTACCGATGGCTACACCTTC. The full variable domain, rest sourced from reference TRBV5-4 and TRBJ1-2, is ETGVTQSPTHLIKTRGQQVTLRCSSQSGHNTVSWYQQALGQGPQFIFQYYREEENGRGNFPPRFSGLQFPNYSSELNVNALELDDSALYLCASSINPGQGTDGYTFGSGTRLTVV.

This chain links TRBV27 with TRBJ1-1; tentatively, D is TRBD1 (5 bases). V gave up 1 base and J gave up 3 bases, with 9 bases separating them. Germline V gives CDR1 MNHEY, CDR2 SMNVEV (reference sequence). CDR3 length equals 14 residues. CDR3 residues: CASSLFGAHTEAFF. The CDR3 coding sequence is TGTGCCAGCAGTTTATTTGGGGCTCACACTGAAGCTTTCTTT.

This chain joins TRBV30 and TRBJ2-1, with D unclear. The V end was cut by 4 bases, the J end by 5 bases, with 6 bases between. Germline V lookup: CDR1 GTSNPN, CDR2 SVGIG (reference sequence). This CDR3 spans 11 amino acids. The CDR3 coding sequence is TGTGCCTGGAACCACAACAATGAGCAGTTCTTC. The encoded protein is CAWNHNNEQFF.

The chain combines TRBV7-5 with TRBJ1-1. TRBV7-5 is flagged as a pseudogene. CDR3 length equals 17 residues. The CDR3 region is CVRSLDSTGGGGTEAFF. The DNA of the CDR3 is TGTGTCAGAAGCTTAGATTCAACCGGGGGAGGGGGGACTGAAGCTTTCTTT.

The chain links TRBV19 to TRBJ2-1; 10 nucleotides align to TRBD2. Losses at the gene ends were 8 bases for V and 9 bases for J; bases not matched to a gene: 7. This CDR3 contains 13 residues. CDR1 and CDR2 from the germline V gene are LNHDA and SQIVND (reference sequence). The CDR3 protein is CASRLAGEGEQFF. The CDR3 nucleotides are TGTGCCAGTCGGCTAGCGGGAGAGGGTGAGCAGTTCTTC. The full variable domain, with the rest looked up from reference TRBV19 and TRBJ2-1, is DGGITQSPKYLFRKEGQNVTLSCEQNLNHDAMYWYRQDPGQGLRLIYYSQIVNDFQKGDIAEGYSVSREKKESFPLTVTSAQKNPTAFYLCASRLAGEGEQFFGPGTRLTVL.

This chain joins TRBV9 and TRBJ1-1; TRBD1 matches 11 bases. Germline assignment: CDR1 SGDLS and CDR2 YYNGEE. V lost 4 bases and J lost 5; bases outside the gene matches: 16. The CDR3 runs 18 residues. The CDR3 DNA reads as TGTGCCAGCAGCCCTCGAAATGGACAGGGGGCTTTTATAACTGAAGCTTTCTTT. This encodes CASSPRNGQGAFITEAFF.

The rearrangement links TRBV28 to TRBJ2-5; 14 bases are a match to TRBD2. The germline CDR1 and CDR2 sequences are MDHEN and SYDVKM. V gave up 5 bases and J gave up 4 bases; unmatched junction bases: 9. CDR3 length: 17 amino acids. CDR3 in amino acids: CASSPGTSGSHLETQYF. In DNA, the CDR3 is TGTGCCAGCAGTCCCGGGACTAGCGGGAGTCATTTAGAGACCCAGTACTTC. Full variable domain (rest looked up from reference TRBV28 and TRBJ2-5): DVKVTQSSRYLVKRTGEKVFLECVQDMDHENMFWYRQDPGLGLRLIYFSYDVKMKEKGDIPEGYSVSREKKERFSLILESASTNQTSMYLCASSPGTSGSHLETQYFGPGTRLLVL.